The 7 T cell receptor beta chains reported below all come from one sample, sequenced in a study of cytomegalovirus exposure and HLA in healthy donors. A multiplex PCR was run with 60 Vbeta primers and 13 Jbeta primers. Repertoires were generated with immunoSEQ multiplex PCR, while TCRdb's copy carries only in-frame clones and drops some. The sample has fewer than 110,000 clones; roughly 82% are singletons. Sequencing was performed on PBMCs. Every receptor here comes from a man aged 50 or older in good health and CMV-seronegative.

This rearrangement joins TRBV6-6 to TRBJ2-3, with D possibly being TRBD2 (5 bases). The germline V gene encodes CDR1 MNHNY and CDR2 SVGAGI (reference sequence). Trimming removed 5 bases at V and 4 bases at J, with 16 bases between. The CDR3 is made up of 15 amino acids. CDR3 sequence reads: CASSAGLTVADTQYF. As DNA, the CDR3 is TGTGCCAGCAGTGCCGGACTCACCGTGGCAGATACGCAGTATTTT.

J is TRBJ2-2 and V is TRBV9; TRBD2 aligns across 13 bases. The CDR3 has 16 amino acids. Trimming cost V 5 bases and J 2 bases; bases outside gene matches: 3. The germline gives CDR1 SGDLS, CDR2 YYNGEE. Written as DNA, the CDR3 is TGTGCCAGCAGTAAGGGACTAGCGGGAAACACCGGGGAGCTGTTTTTT. It is translated as CASSKGLAGNTGELFF.

The rearrangement links TRBV4-3 to TRBJ2-5; tentatively, D is TRBD2 (5 bases). There are 15 residues in the CDR3. From germline, CDR1 is LGHNA and CDR2 YSLEER. The V end lost 2 bases, the J end lost 6 bases, and 16 bases lay between the germline ends. The CDR3: CASSQSRAREQTQYF. The CDR3 DNA is TGCGCCAGCAGCCAATCCCGCGCGAGGGAACAGACCCAGTACTTC.

The rearrangement links TRBV10-3 to TRBJ2-7; 9 nucleotides match TRBD2. This CDR3 contains 14 residues. The germline V gene encodes CDR1 ENHRY and CDR2 SYGVKD. V was pared by 3 bases and J by 5 bases, with 5 bases of the junction left unmatched. The CDR3 loop is CAISDLAGSNEQYF. The CDR3 coding sequence is TGTGCCATCAGTGATCTAGCGGGGAGCAACGAGCAGTACTTC.

CDR3 in DNA: TGTGCCAGCAGCTTAATGGGGCCGGGACAGGCGTATGAGCAGTTCTTC. It specifies CASSLMGPGQAYEQFF. The V and J genes are TRBV7-8 and TRBJ2-1; 8 bases are shared with TRBD1. J gave up 8 bases and V 2 bases, and 11 bases lay outside the gene matches. This CDR3 region has 16 residues. Germline assignment: CDR1 SGHVS and CDR2 FQNEAQ. Full variable domain (missing parts from reference TRBV7-8 and TRBJ2-1): GAGVSQSPRYKVAKRGQDVALRCDPISGHVSLFWYQQALGQGPEFLTYFQNEAQLDKSGLPSDRFFAERPEGSVSTLKIQRTQQEDSAVYLCASSLMGPGQAYEQFFGPGTRLTVL.

The V and J genes are TRBV13 and TRBJ2-5; D is perhaps TRBD1 (6 bases). TRBJ2-7 explains the end of the DNA better; the J call may be wrong. Germline V gives CDR1 PRHDT, CDR2 FYEKMQ (reference sequence). The CDR3 is 13 residues long. The CDR3, as DNA: TGTGCCAGCAGCTTAGGGGACAGCTACGAGCAGTACTTC. Residues: CASSLGDSYEQYF.

The genes are TRBV7-2 and TRBJ2-7; D unresolved. The CDR3 runs 12 residues. Germline V gene lookup returns CDR1 SGHTA and CDR2 FQGNSA. V lost 5 bases and J lost 5, with 10 bases in between. CDR3 residues: CASSLYSHEQYF. CDR3 DNA: TGTGCCAGCAGCCTTTACAGCCACGAGCAGTACTTC.